This T cell receptor (beta chain) was observed in a study of cytomegalovirus exposure and HLA in healthy donors (dated by TCRdb to the late 2010s). About the study as a whole: In an earlier analysis of under 750 of the donors, around 290 Gb of sequence data and 90 million to 120 million unique TCR beta sequences from 180 million or so T cells were reported. Roughly 290 gigabases of sequencing data and 75 million to 85 million unique TCR sequences made up an early release that covered nearly 650 HLA-typed donors. Several DR-DQ haplotypes were treated as single units for association and clustering because of strong linkage in the cohort. A later analysis re-examined previously published TCR beta repertoires from over 500 donors and added high-resolution HLA genotyping to investigate patterns of TCR occurrence. All discovery cohort repertoires had been generated using a single sequencing platform. Along with the roughly 670-subject first cohort, a separate validation cohort of over 90 different subjects was used. Typing coverage varied by locus: about 620-630 donors for A, B, C, DRB1 and DQB1; under 550 for DQA1; more than 600 for DPA1; roughly 450 for DPB1. High-throughput TCR immunosequencing, statistical association of individual TCRs with disease status, and machine learning were combined to predict cytomegalovirus infection status. In an earlier analysis of 587 of the donors, high-throughput TCR beta sequencing was used to judge whether each TCR beta V gene segment behaved as functional or pseudogenic. Both class I and class II loci were covered by HLA typing, at four-digit resolution. Among about 400 genotyped donors of the cohort, an average of approximately 240,000 unique TCR beta nucleotide sequences was sequenced per donor, of which roughly 18% were non-productive. Donor age, sex, ethnicity and CMV serostatus were compiled together with the repertoire data. In a later genetic analysis, genome-wide SNP genotypes for 398 of the 666 donors were used, and that subset was treated as a discovery cohort. Of the roughly 410 genotyped donors, approximately 81% were placed in the genetic ancestry cluster associated with self-reported Caucasian donors. The study aimed to test whether cataloging public T cell receptors could reveal signatures of past pathogen exposure. The study used immunosequencing to profile the T cell repertoires of 670 or so subjects and linked those repertoires to cytomegalovirus serostatus. Rather than drawing on any new phenotypic data, the later analysis identified candidate immune exposures from TCR beta sequences and the way those sequences occurred across donors. General study outcomes and caveats: A further reported finding was that TCR beta sequences accurately predicted the HLA-A and HLA-B alleles for most subjects in the first cohort. Immune exposure information for the cohort was limited to CMV serostatus. At a false discovery rate of 0.05, a later analysis linked some 18,000 TCR beta sequences to specific HLA alleles. A few of the identified cytomegalovirus-associated TCR beta chains were confirmed in vitro to be specific for cytomegalovirus antigens. Because counts were too low, roughly 18 rarely observed V segments, including chromosome 9 orphons, were left out of the earlier analysis of a few hundred of the donors. An earlier analysis of 587 of the donors showed that most TCR beta V segments appeared in productive rearrangements either about 87% or about 30% of the time, which broadly matched IMGT annotations. This cohort had only TCR beta chains sequenced, and the lack of alpha or paired-chain data limited which features could be detected. In a later genetic analysis, a missense DCLRE1C variant was associated with V-gene and J-gene trimming of TCR beta chains, and the association was replicated in an independent cohort. Some IMGT-functional V segments, including TRBV6-2 and TRBV6-3, could not be told apart with the 87-base-pair reads, so those segments were excluded. In a later analysis, several top co-occurrence clusters were reported to appear linked to parvovirus B19, influenza, CMV and Epstein-Barr virus. Presence/absence analyses assumed roughly uniform sequencing depth across donors, an assumption that may not hold. When HLA alleles, especially DR and DQ, strongly co-occurred, TCR associations were difficult to assign to individual alleles. Most TCR sequences were observed very rarely across donors, whereas some public TCRs were present in many individuals. Compared with the roughly 700-donor mean, donors in an Asian-associated ancestry cluster had fewer N-insertions in productive TCRs, according to a later genetic analysis. Because HLA typing was unavailable for some donors at each locus, only the typed subset was used in association tests. A later analysis found that most CMV-associated TCR beta chains appeared HLA-restricted, with HLA associations seemingly driven largely by CMV exposure. A later analysis found that TCR association rates varied across HLA loci, with DRB1 alleles showing the most associated TCRs and HLA-C alleles the fewest. The authors suggested that the approach could potentially be extended to other disease states and immunological phenotypes. Compared with equally common non-associated chains, HLA-associated TCR beta chains in a later analysis were more clonally expanded and had lower generation probabilities. A cluster of highly shared sequence variants was judged likely to represent a technical artifact of the sequencing pipeline. The study gave a list of more than 150 TCR beta chains associated with cytomegalovirus. Correlated functional status among segregating V segments might be attributable to linkage disequilibrium, but an unknown experimental factor could not be ruled out. The classifier was reported to diagnose cytomegalovirus status with high specificity and sensitivity in both the original and validation cohorts.

From the cysteine through the phenylalanine, the CDR3 covers 13 amino acids. This entry keeps only the CDR3 DNA: 39 bases, framed from base 1. CDR1 is given as SGHTA and CDR2 as FQGNSA, both from the germline V gene. The germline V and J ends show losses of 5 bases and 9 bases respectively, and no gene match explains 7 bases of the junction. In total, over 600 healthy bone marrow donors made up the cohort. All cohort members were sampled while nominally healthy, although unrecorded immune exposures were likely present. The donor was CMV seronegative and belonged to the group of approximately 320 seronegative cohort members. Every donor gave a peripheral blood sample, and the peripheral blood mononuclear cells from that sample were used for TCR beta sequencing. Genomic DNA extraction from the blood cell samples was performed with the Qiagen DNeasy Blood Extraction Kit. A remark on this clone: It lacks a known antigen. Base quality data are lacking; no much larger clone is found one base away.

Library creation used the immunoSEQ multiplex PCR assay. For the multiplex PCR, a mixture combining 60 forward primers for TCR Vbeta segments and 13 reverse primers for TCR Jbeta segments was used. The CDR3 region of rearranged TCR beta genes was amplified from genomic DNA with a multiplex PCR assay. Amplified TCR beta libraries were sequenced as 87-base-pair reads on the Illumina HiSeq System. The published analysis was carried out like this. Across the 640 or so repertoires, a later analysis counted 80 million or so unique TCR beta chains, around 11 million of which were shared by at least two donors. Raw reads were error-corrected and collapsed into unique sequences by a nearest-neighbor algorithm in which closely related sequences were merged to remove PCR and sequencing errors. Alignment of CDR3 sequences to IMGT reference sequences was used to assign V, D and J gene segments. Each retained sequence needed at least a six-nucleotide match to both a V gene segment and a J gene segment. Rearrangements were called productive when the CDR3 lacked stop codons and stayed in frame with V and J; all others were non-productive. CDR3 was defined according to IMGT convention as the region running from the second conserved V-encoded cysteine to the conserved J-encoded phenylalanine. The earlier analysis of 500 to 750 of the donors excluded any sequence lacking an unambiguous match to a single V gene segment. An earlier analysis of roughly 590 of the donors called V segments functional above 56.7% productive rearrangements and segregating when the between-donor standard deviation exceeded 5%. A statistical classification framework was built to diagnose cytomegalovirus status from the catalog of TCR beta chain sequences. In a later analysis, TCR nucleotide sequences were compared against IMGT/GENE-DB human TR gene sequences so that V and J genes could be assigned. The TCRdist pipeline was used in a later analysis to assign CDR3 sequences and most-parsimonious VDJ recombination scenarios. In a later analysis, each TCR beta chain was defined by its CDR3 amino acid sequence together with its V-gene family, and reads lacking a unique V-gene family were excluded. In a later analysis, 550 to 650 highly shared, low-generation-probability nucleotide sequences were removed to address suspected cross-contamination and a sequencing artifact. A later analysis calculated a clonal expansion index for each public chain from normalized within-repertoire ranks of inferred template counts. In a later analysis, generation probabilities were computed using a VDJ recombination model fitted to out-of-frame rearrangements, and the results were checked against IGoR. In a later analysis, hypergeometric tests were used to score TCR-TCR, TCR-HLA and TCR-CMV co-occurrence, with a repertoire-size bias correction applied to TCR pairs. To estimate false discovery rates, a later analysis permuted the HLA or CMV assignments 20 times. In a later analysis, co-occurring TCRs were grouped with DBSCAN, and TCRdist sequence similarity was added when clustering was performed within HLA-allele-positive subsets. For co-occurrence clustering, repertoires with fewer than 30,000 or more than 120,000 public chains were excluded, along with five repertoires with anomalous nucleotide sharing. TCRdb obtained this table from immuneACCESS and retained in-frame rearrangements with V and J assigned. These tables miss some clones; where compared with another copy, unresolved V genes account for less than half of the shortfall, and the remainder is unexplained. V and J calls and clone size are copied from that table; D and trimming were computed from the DNA. This sample lists over 100,000 clones; 55% to 80% were detected once. Jointly, the top ten make up roughly 2% of the sample.

The chain couples TRBV7-2 to TRBJ2-1, with 7 middle bases fitting TRBD1. The receptor was derived from a woman aged 25-40 years in good health and CMV-seronegative. Sequencing input: PBMCs. The nucleotide sequence is TGTGCCAGCAGCAATTTAGGGGGCTTTGAGCAGTTCTTC. Its protein is CASSNLGGFEQFF.